Reported below is one TCR beta chain. The target antigen is unknown. An end of the junction differs from the germline gene, which may be a read error. This specimen comes from a study of tumor and adjacent non-tumor tissue in lung cancer. Germline loops: CDR1 SGHDN, CDR2 FVKESK. The CDR3 runs to 16 residues. The library came from three nested PCR rounds adapted from ARM-PCR protocols. MiXCR, applied by TCRdb to the multiplex PCR reads, yields one record per CDR3 protein. Among tens of thousands of distinct CDR3 sequences listed, 55% to 70% were seen once. Regarding the study as a whole: Top 100 clones took a larger repertoire share in normal lung.

RNA was extracted from bulk tissue without any cell sorting. More than 3 cm separated this lung sample from the edge of the tumor. Sequencing was performed on distant non-tumor lung tissue. The V and J genes are TRBV14 and TRBJ2-5, with D perhaps TRBD2 (5 bases). The sequence was collected from a woman in her 50s with non-small cell lung cancer. The CDR3 DNA follows: TGTGCCAGCAACCAAGCGATGAAAGATAAGGAGGAGACACAGTACTTC. This encodes CASNQAMKDKEETQYF.